Each of the 31 T cell receptor beta chains below was sequenced from the same sample in a study of T cells in Graves' hyperthyroidism and ophthalmopathy. RNA transcripts served as the template for amplifying TCR beta CDR3 regions. The HTBI primer set served for first-round RT-PCR of the TCR CDR3. One entry per CDR3 protein, called by TCRdb with MiXCR from the multiplex PCR reads. This sample has about 710,000 distinct CDR3 sequences, with roughly 17% found just once. The material sequenced was blood. The receptors stem from a man aged 18 to 29 with Graves' hyperthyroidism.

The chain uses TRBV27 and TRBJ2-2; no firm D call. Germline CDR1 and CDR2: MNHEY and SMNVEV (reference sequence). The CDR3 extends over 18 amino acids. V shed 4 bases and J shed 0 bases, with 18 bases lying between them. CDR3 DNA: TGTGCCAGCAGTTCGCGTTTTAGCACCCTCGCGAACACCGGGGAGCTGTTTTTT. It codes for CASSSRFSTLANTGELFF.

This clonotype was counted only a few times. The CDR3 region is CATSRDRRLAGDNEQFF. The DNA of the CDR3 is TGTGCCACCAGCAGAGATAGGAGACTAGCGGGCGACAATGAGCAGTTCTTC. V and J are TRBV15 and TRBJ2-1; 10 nucleotides line up with TRBD2. This CDR3 has 17 residues. The germline gives CDR1 LNHNV, CDR2 YYDKDF (reference sequence). After removal of 0 bases from V and 5 bases from J, the junction contained 7 bases not matched to a gene.

The CDR3 region is CASSFSLGLGLSRAGELFF. CDR3 sequence (DNA): TGTGCCAGCAGTTTCTCTCTGGGCCTTGGTTTAAGTCGGGCCGGGGAGCTGTTTTTT. V gene TRBV12-3 or TRBV12-4 combines with J gene TRBJ2-2; no definite D call. Trimming shortened V by 3 bases and J by 6 bases, and 26 bases separated the two germline ends. The CDR3 sequence is 19 residues long.

The V and J genes are TRBV6-5 and TRBJ1-3; D gene ambiguous. The germline gives CDR1 MNHEY, CDR2 SVGAGI. This CDR3 is 14 amino acids long. V was shortened by 0 bases and J by 4 bases, with 7 bases between the two germline ends. CDR3 sequence reads: CASSYSSVGNTIYF. The CDR3 DNA reads TGTGCCAGCAGTTACTCATCGGTAGGAAACACCATATATTTT.

The chain uses TRBV6-2 or TRBV6-3 and TRBJ2-1; 9 bases line up with TRBD2. Germline values: CDR1 MNHEY, CDR2 SVGEGT. V lost 8 bases, J lost 5 bases, and 25 bases stayed unmatched. This CDR3 has 20 residues. The CDR3 reads CASSRRGIRLAALLNNEQFF. CDR3 in DNA: TGTGCCAGCTCACGCCGCGGAATTAGACTAGCGGCGCTTTTAAACAATGAGCAGTTCTTC.

The V and J genes are TRBV9 and TRBJ1-1; weak D call: TRBD1 (5 bases). The V gene's germline CDR1 is SGDLS and CDR2 YYNGEE. Trimming took off 4 bases at V and 4 bases at J, with 11 bases between the two ends. The CDR3 length is 13 residues. The CDR3 DNA reads TGTGCCAGCAGCTCTGACGGGGCCACTGAAGCTTTCTTT. It codes for CASSSDGATEAFF.

The chain has TRBV18 and TRBJ2-3; 9 bases match TRBD1. Per the germline V gene, CDR1 is KGHSH and CDR2 is LQKENI. The CDR3 covers 16 residues. V was pared by 3 bases and J by 3 bases, with 7 bases of the junction left unmatched. CDR3 coding DNA: TGTGCCAGCTCACCGTCCGGACAGGGGATAACAGATACGCAGTATTTT. This gives the protein CASSPSGQGITDTQYF.

This clonotype came up many times. The V and J genes are TRBV6-1 and TRBJ2-1; 11 positions match TRBD2. The CDR3 runs to 15 residues. Germline loops: CDR1 MNHNS, CDR2 SASEGT. After removal of 7 bases from V and 9 bases from J, the junction contained 11 bases not matched to a gene. The CDR3 coding sequence is TGTGCCAGCACCGAAGGCGGGACTAGCGGCGGTGAGCAGTTCTTC. Protein sequence: CASTEGGTSGGEQFF.

A word on this clonotype: A much larger clone differs by one base, so this may be a read error. This chain uses TRBV5-1 with TRBJ2-1, with 10 positions matching TRBD2. This CDR3 contains 16 residues. CDR1 and CDR2 from the germline V gene are SGHRS and YFSETQ. The CDR3 is CASSLEREGPYSEQFF. The CDR3 bases are TGCGCCAGCAGCTTGGAGCGGGAGGGTCCCTACAGTGAGCAGTTCTTC.

This clonotype was seen repeatedly, ten times or more. The chain joins TRBV10-3 to TRBJ2-7, with 8 bases lining up with TRBD2. CDR1 and CDR2 (germline): ENHRY, SYGVKD. This CDR3 spans 15 amino acids. The J segment lost 3 bases and the V segment lost 7 bases, leaving 11 bases of the junction unmatched. CDR3 sequence: CAITPRVSGIYEQYF. DNA for the CDR3: TGTGCCATCACCCCTCGGGTTAGCGGGATCTACGAGCAGTACTTC.

In DNA form, the CDR3 reads TGTGCCAGACCGGGGGGCTTGTCGGCTAGCGGGCGGAGCTCCTACAATGAGCAGTTCTTC. This sequence encodes CARPGGLSASGRSSYNEQFF. The chain joins TRBV19 to TRBJ2-1, with 8 bases lining up with TRBD2. The ends lost 9 bases at V and 0 bases at J; junction bases unmatched: 22. CDR1 is LNHDA and CDR2 is SQIVND in the germline V gene (reference sequence). The CDR3 spans 20 residues.

The genes are TRBV9 and TRBJ1-5; 11 bases align to TRBD1. This CDR3 is 16 amino acids long. V lost 5 bases to trimming and J lost 1 base; unmatched junction nucleotides: 5. Germline CDR1 SGDLS, CDR2 YYNGEE. The CDR3 region is CASRDRGLVSNQPQHF. CDR3 in DNA: TGTGCCAGCAGGGACAGGGGGCTGGTAAGCAATCAGCCCCAGCATTTT.

CDR3 bases: TGTGCCAGCAGCCAAGGCCCGCAGGGAGGCTATGGCTACACCTTC. Amino acid sequence: CASSQGPQGGYGYTF. This chain connects TRBV3-1 to TRBJ1-2, with D maybe TRBD1 (5 bases). Per germline, CDR1 LGHDT and CDR2 YNNKEL (reference sequence). With 1 base removed from V and 4 bases from J, the gap between germline ends came to 13 bases. This CDR3 spans 15 amino acids.

This clonotype was observed a few times. The CDR3 reads CASSYSRGKDIQYF. DNA for the CDR3: TGTGCCAGCAGTTACTCGCGGGGCAAGGACATTCAGTACTTC. The V gene is TRBV6-5, the J gene TRBJ2-4; possible D gene TRBD2, 6 bases. V gave up 0 bases and J gave up 8 bases, with 11 bases separating them. The CDR3 extends over 14 amino acids. Germline CDR1 is MNHEY and CDR2 is SVGAGI.

The chain couples TRBV20-1 to TRBJ2-7, with TRBD1 identical over 12 bases. Germline V gene sequence: CDR1 DFQATT, CDR2 SNEGSKA (reference sequence). The CDR3 covers 16 residues. V shed 7 bases, J shed 5 bases, and the junction held 15 bases outside the gene matches. The CDR3 protein is CSGTGATGTGGDEQYF. The DNA for the CDR3 is TGCAGTGGAACCGGGGCTACCGGGACAGGGGGCGACGAGCAGTACTTC.

The chain uses TRBV28 and TRBJ1-4; 7 bases match TRBD1. Germline V gene lookup returns CDR1 MDHEN and CDR2 SYDVKM. V was clipped by 4 bases and J by 6 bases; unmatched bases: 5. This CDR3 spans 14 amino acids. The CDR3 here is CASSSGGWDEKLFF. CDR3 nucleotides: TGTGCCAGCAGTTCAGGGGGGTGGGATGAAAAACTGTTTTTT.

This clonotype was observed a few times. The chain couples TRBV20-1 to TRBJ2-3; 11 positions match TRBD2. Per germline, CDR1 DFQATT and CDR2 SNEGSKA (reference sequence). This CDR3 region has 14 residues. V lost 4 bases to trimming and J lost 4 bases; unmatched junction nucleotides: 4. The CDR3 loop is CSAIAGGPSDTQYF. As DNA, the CDR3 is TGCAGTGCTATAGCGGGAGGGCCCTCAGATACGCAGTATTTT.

This clonotype was observed many times. The genes are TRBV28 and TRBJ2-1; 7 bases agree with TRBD1. The germline CDR1 and CDR2 sequences are MDHEN and SYDVKM. The junction had 18 bases not matched to a gene; V was cut back by 3 bases and J by 7 bases. The CDR3 runs to 18 residues. For the CDR3, the DNA is TGTGCCAGCAGTTTTCTCTTTGGGAAAGGGGGCACATTGAATGAGCAGTTCTTC. Residues: CASSFLFGKGGTLNEQFF.

This clonotype was recorded at least ten times. The V and J genes are TRBV28 and TRBJ2-3; D perhaps matches TRBD2 (5 bases). V shed 10 bases and J shed 0 bases, with 8 bases lying between them. This CDR3 spans 12 amino acids. Per the germline V gene, CDR1 is MDHEN and CDR2 is SYDVKM. The DNA for the CDR3 is TGTGCCACCCGGGGAAGCACAGATACGCAGTATTTT. Its protein is CATRGSTDTQYF.

This clonotype was detected only a few times. The chain uses TRBV9 and TRBJ1-2; possibly TRBD1 for D (5 bases). The length of the CDR3 is 16 residues. Looked up from germline, CDR1 is SGDLS and CDR2 is YYNGEE. The V end lost 4 bases, the J end lost 0 bases, and 16 bases lay between the germline ends. CDR3: CASSPGGSTANYGYTF. For the CDR3, the DNA is TGTGCCAGCAGCCCCGGGGGAAGTACAGCTAACTATGGCTACACCTTC.

This chain links TRBV29-1 with TRBJ2-3, with D perhaps TRBD1 or TRBD2 (5 bases each). The V gene's germline CDR1 is SQVTM and CDR2 ANQGSEA. This CDR3 region has 13 residues. The V gene lost 1 base and the J gene lost 4 bases, with 9 bases spanning the gap. The CDR3 DNA sequence: TGCAGCGTTGAAGTGGGGCGGGCAGATACGCAGTATTTT. Its translation is CSVEVGRADTQYF.

CDR3: CASSYRVRGYTF. The CDR3 nucleotides are TGTGCCAGTAGCTACAGGGTGCGTGGCTACACCTTC. The V and J genes are TRBV19 and TRBJ1-2, with a possible D match to TRBD1 (6 bases). The CDR3 covers 12 residues. The germline CDR1 and CDR2 sequences are LNHDA and SQIVND (reference sequence). V lost 6 bases and J 7 bases, leaving 12 bases between the germline ends.

The rearrangement joins TRBV7-9 to TRBJ2-3; 8 bases align to TRBD2. Trimming took 9 bases from V and 0 from J; bases not matched to a gene: 5. The CDR3 covers 14 residues. Germline V gene data show CDR1 as SEHNR and CDR2 as FQNEAQ (reference sequence). The CDR3 DNA reads as TGTGCCAGGGGGGGGACTAGGAGCACAGATACGCAGTATTTT. Its protein is CARGGTRSTDTQYF.

This clonotype was observed a few times. This chain links TRBV11-2 with TRBJ2-1, with unresolved D. Germline assignment: CDR1 SGHAT and CDR2 FQNNGV. The CDR3 has 15 residues. The germline V and J ends were trimmed by 2 bases and 0 bases, with 8 bases remaining between them. In DNA form, the CDR3 reads TGTGCCAGCAGCTTATCGACAAACTCCTACAATGAGCAGTTCTTC. Translating gives CASSLSTNSYNEQFF. The variable domain in full, completed from reference TRBV11-2 and TRBJ2-1, reads EAGVAQSPRYKIIEKRQSVAFWCNPISGHATLYWYQQILGQGPKLLIQFQNNGVVDDSQLPKDRFSAERLKGVDSTLKIQPAKLEDSAVYLCASSLSTNSYNEQFFGPGTRLTVL.

This clonotype appeared a few times. The chain has TRBV9 and TRBJ2-1; 12 positions match TRBD2. V gave up 4 bases and J gave up 2 bases; unmatched junction bases: 4. CDR1 SGDLS and CDR2 YYNGEE come from the germline V gene. The CDR3 length is 16 residues. For the CDR3, the DNA is TGTGCCAGCAGCCAAGGGACTAGCGGGCCCTACAATGAGCAGTTCTTC. Amino acid sequence: CASSQGTSGPYNEQFF.

There are many counts of this clonotype. V and J are TRBV30 and TRBJ1-5; D is unresolved. The length of the CDR3 is 14 residues. The germline gives CDR1 GTSNPN, CDR2 SVGIG (reference sequence). The V end was cut by 2 bases, the J end by 7 bases, with 15 bases between. The CDR3: CAWSNMLAEQPQHF. The CDR3 nucleotides are TGTGCCTGGAGTAATATGTTGGCGGAACAGCCCCAGCATTTT.

This clonotype was recorded at least ten times. This chain joins TRBV28 and TRBJ2-6; 8 bases map to TRBD1. J was trimmed by 4 bases and V by 6 bases; bases with no gene match: 5. Germline CDR1 is MDHEN and CDR2 is SYDVKM. CDR3 size: 15 residues. The CDR3 DNA sequence: TGTGCCAGCAGCATGACAGGGGACGGGGCCAACGTCCTGACTTTC. It specifies CASSMTGDGANVLTF.

Only a few counts were recorded for this clonotype. The chain links TRBV9 to TRBJ1-4; 8 nucleotides match TRBD1. The germline gives CDR1 SGDLS, CDR2 YYNGEE. J was trimmed by 6 bases and V by 3 bases; bases with no gene match: 4. This CDR3 has 14 residues. CDR3 nucleotide sequence: TGTGCCAGCAGCGCTACAGGGGGGGATGAAAAACTGTTTTTT. Its protein is CASSATGGDEKLFF.

This clonotype was seen more than once but under ten times. The chain is built from TRBV4-3 and TRBJ2-5; a weak D match, TRBD2 (6 bases). The V end was cut by 3 bases, the J end by 1 base, with 15 bases between. Germline V CDR1 and CDR2: LGHNA, YSLEER. The CDR3 consists of 16 residues. The CDR3 here is CASSQRLGSGQETQYF. As DNA, the CDR3 is TGCGCCAGCAGCCAGAGACTAGGTTCGGGCCAAGAGACCCAGTACTTC.

This clonotype has a handful of counts. The chain uses TRBV30 and TRBJ1-3; D is undetermined. Germline loops: CDR1 GTSNPN, CDR2 SVGIG (reference sequence). This CDR3 comprises 15 residues. V dropped 4 bases and J dropped 0 bases, with 13 bases sitting between them. The CDR3 region has the DNA TGTGCCTGGACAGACCTTAACCTCTCTGGAAACACCATATATTTT. Protein: CAWTDLNLSGNTIYF.

This clonotype was counted ten times or more. Here the CDR3 reads CASATGRVTGLFF. In nucleotides, the CDR3 is TGTGCCAGCGCCACGGGCAGGGTGACCGGACTGTTTTTT. The chain is built from TRBV2 and TRBJ1-4, with D possibly being TRBD1 (5 bases). Between the trimmed V and J ends, which lost 8 bases and 13 bases, there was a span of 20 bases. Germline V CDR1 and CDR2: SNHLY, FYNNEI. The CDR3 spans 13 residues.